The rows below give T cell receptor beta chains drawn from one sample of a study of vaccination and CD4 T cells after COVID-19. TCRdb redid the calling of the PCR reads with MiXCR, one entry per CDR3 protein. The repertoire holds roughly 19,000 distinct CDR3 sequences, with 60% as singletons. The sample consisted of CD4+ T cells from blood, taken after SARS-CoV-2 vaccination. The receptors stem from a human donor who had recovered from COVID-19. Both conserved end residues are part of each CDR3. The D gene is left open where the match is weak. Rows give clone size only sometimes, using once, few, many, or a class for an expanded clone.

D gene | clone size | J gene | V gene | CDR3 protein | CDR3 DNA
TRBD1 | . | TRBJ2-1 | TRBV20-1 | CSAWDRVNEQFF | TGCAGTGCTTGGGACAGGGTCAATGAGCAGTTCTTC
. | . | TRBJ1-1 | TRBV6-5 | CASSYRGIRVEEAFF | TGTGCCAGCAGTTACCGAGGGATCAGGGTGGAGGAAGCTTTCTTT
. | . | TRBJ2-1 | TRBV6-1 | CASSEDWGSTHNEQFF | TGTGCCAGCAGTGAAGATTGGGGGAGTACCCACAATGAGCAGTTCTTC
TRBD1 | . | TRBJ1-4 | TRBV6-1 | CASSPRQGASGSEKLFF | TGTGCCAGCAGCCCCAGACAGGGGGCGAGTGGGTCAGAAAAACTGTTTTTT
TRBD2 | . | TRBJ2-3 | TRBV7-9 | CASSIKAGATDTQYF | TGTGCCAGCAGTATTAAAGCGGGAGCGACAGATACGCAGTATTTT
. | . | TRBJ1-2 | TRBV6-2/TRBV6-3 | CASSYDSNYGYTF | TGTGCCAGCAGTTACGACAGTAACTATGGCTACACCTTC
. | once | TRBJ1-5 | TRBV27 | CASALARQGDYQPQHF | TGTGCCAGCGCCTTGGCCCGGCAGGGTGACTATCAGCCCCAGCATTTT
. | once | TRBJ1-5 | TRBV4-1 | CASSPGELDQPQHF | TGCGCCAGCAGCCCCGGGGAGTTAGATCAGCCCCAGCATTTT
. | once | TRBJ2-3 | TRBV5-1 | CASSLAGGGSFPDMQYF | TGCGCCAGCAGCTTGGCCGGGGGCGGGAGTTTCCCCGATATGCAGTATTTT
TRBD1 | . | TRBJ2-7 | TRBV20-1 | CSARLTGTGIYEQYF | TGCAGTGCTAGGCTGACCGGGACAGGGATCTACGAGCAGTACTTC
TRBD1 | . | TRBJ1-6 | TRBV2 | CASSVNTGGVSPLHF | TGTGCCAGCAGTGTGAACACAGGGGGAGTTTCACCCCTCCACTTT
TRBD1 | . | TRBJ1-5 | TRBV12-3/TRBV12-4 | CASAERQGATGQPQHF | TGTGCCAGCGCAGAACGACAGGGGGCGACGGGTCAGCCCCAGCATTTT
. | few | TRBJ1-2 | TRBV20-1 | CSAASTRYGYTF | TGCAGTGCTGCGAGCACGCGCTATGGCTACACCTTC
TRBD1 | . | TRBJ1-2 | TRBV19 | CASSMNTGGEYGYTF | TGTGCCAGTAGTATGAATACAGGGGGCGAGTATGGCTACACCTTC
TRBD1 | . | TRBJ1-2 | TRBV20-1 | CSADTRTGNYGYTF | TGCAGTGCTGACACTCGGACAGGAAACTATGGCTACACCTTC
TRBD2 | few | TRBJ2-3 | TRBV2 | CARKGLAGADTQYF | TGTGCCAGAAAAGGGCTAGCGGGGGCAGATACGCAGTATTTT
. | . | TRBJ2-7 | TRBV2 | CASAPEGTSYEQYF | TGTGCCAGCGCCCCGGAGGGGACCTCCTACGAGCAGTACTTC
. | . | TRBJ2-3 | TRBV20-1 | CSASFLIGPSQTDTQYF | TGCAGTGCTAGTTTCCTGATCGGACCCTCTCAGACAGATACGCAGTATTTT
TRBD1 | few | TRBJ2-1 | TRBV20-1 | CSATGTGYNEQFF | TGCAGTGCTACCGGGACAGGGTACAATGAGCAGTTCTTC
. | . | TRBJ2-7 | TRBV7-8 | CASSAREEAYEQYF | TGTGCCAGCAGCGCGCGGGAAGAGGCCTACGAGCAGTACTTC
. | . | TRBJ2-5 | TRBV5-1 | CASSLAEGSKRETQYF | TGCGCCAGCAGCTTGGCTGAGGGTAGCAAACGGGAGACCCAGTACTTC
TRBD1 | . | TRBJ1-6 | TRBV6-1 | CASKQGDFGSPLHF | TGTGCCAGCAAACAGGGGGATTTTGGTTCACCCCTCCACTTT
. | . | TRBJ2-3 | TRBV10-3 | CAISERGGTDTQYF | TGTGCCATCAGTGAGAGAGGAGGCACAGATACGCAGTATTTT
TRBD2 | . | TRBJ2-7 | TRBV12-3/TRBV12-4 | CASQRAGGISRQYF | TGTGCCAGCCAAAGAGCGGGAGGTATCAGTCGGCAGTACTTC
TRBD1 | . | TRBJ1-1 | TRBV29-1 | CSGRDSWNTEAFF | TGCAGCGGGCGGGACAGTTGGAACACTGAAGCTTTCTTT
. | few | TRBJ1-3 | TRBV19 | CASSRRAYTSGNTIYF | TGTGCCAGTAGCAGAAGAGCATACACCTCTGGAAACACCATATATTTT
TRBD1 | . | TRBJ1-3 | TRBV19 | CASSGDRGLFSGNTIYF | TGTGCCAGTAGTGGGGACAGGGGCCTCTTCTCTGGAAACACCATATATTTT
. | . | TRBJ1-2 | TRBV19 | CASSRSISGYTF | TGTGCCAGTAGTCGCTCCATAAGTGGCTACACCTTC
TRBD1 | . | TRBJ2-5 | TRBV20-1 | CRGQGGETQYF | TGCAGAGGACAAGGGGGCGAGACCCAGTACTTC
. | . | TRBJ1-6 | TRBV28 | CASSLGAGGFYNSPLHF | TGTGCCAGCAGTTTAGGGGCCGGGGGTTTTTATAATTCACCCCTCCACTTT
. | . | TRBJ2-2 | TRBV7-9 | CASSFDNTGELFF | TGTGCCAGCAGCTTCGATAACACCGGGGAGCTGTTTTTT
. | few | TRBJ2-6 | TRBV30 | CAWSNGGSGANVLTF | TGTGCCTGGTCCAACGGGGGTTCAGGGGCCAACGTCCTGACTTTC